The present T cell receptor beta chain was sequenced within a study of blood T cell repertoires in COVID-19. Study in general: Acute and convalescent COVID-19 samples came from the United States, Italy and Spain. T cells, B-cell-depleted T cells, or PBMCs supplied cDNA or gDNA.

In the original processing: Estimates of nucleated cell counts were drawn from the amplification of reference gene primers. Clones were sequenced by immunoSEQ multiplex PCR, and TCRdb holds only the in-frame ones, with some missing. The DNA gave D and trimming, while V, J and clone size come from that table. Of 84,000 or so clones in the sample, 75% to 90% were seen once. The CDR3 has 13 amino acids. Trimming removed 1 base at V and 7 bases at J, with 10 bases between. In germline, CDR1 is LGHDT, CDR2 YNNKEL (reference sequence). The sample was peripheral blood. The receptor comes from a human donor in a cohort sampled during active COVID-19. The chain uses TRBV3-1 (or the pseudogene TRBV3-2) and TRBJ1-2; D not resolved. This CDR3 reads CASSQVQTGGYTF. DNA of the CDR3: TGTGCCAGCAGCCAAGTACAAACGGGTGGCTACACCTTC.